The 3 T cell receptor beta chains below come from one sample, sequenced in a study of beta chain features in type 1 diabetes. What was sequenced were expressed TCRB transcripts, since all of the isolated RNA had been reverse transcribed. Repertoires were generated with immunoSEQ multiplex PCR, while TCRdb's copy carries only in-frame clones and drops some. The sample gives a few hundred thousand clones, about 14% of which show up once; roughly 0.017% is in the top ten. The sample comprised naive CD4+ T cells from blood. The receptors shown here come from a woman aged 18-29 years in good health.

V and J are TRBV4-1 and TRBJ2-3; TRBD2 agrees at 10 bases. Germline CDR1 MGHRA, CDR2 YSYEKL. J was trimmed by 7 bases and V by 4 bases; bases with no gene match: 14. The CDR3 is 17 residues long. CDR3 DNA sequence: TGCGCCAGCAGCCCTCGCAGTGAAGCGGGAGGGAGCCATACGCAGTATTTT. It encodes CASSPRSEAGGSHTQYF.

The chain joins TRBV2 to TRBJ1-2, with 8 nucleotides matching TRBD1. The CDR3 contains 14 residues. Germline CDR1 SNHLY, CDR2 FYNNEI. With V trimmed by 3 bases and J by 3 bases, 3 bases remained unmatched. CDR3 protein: CASSDTGGYYGYTF. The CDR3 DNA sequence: TGTGCCAGCAGTGATACAGGGGGGTACTATGGCTACACCTTC.

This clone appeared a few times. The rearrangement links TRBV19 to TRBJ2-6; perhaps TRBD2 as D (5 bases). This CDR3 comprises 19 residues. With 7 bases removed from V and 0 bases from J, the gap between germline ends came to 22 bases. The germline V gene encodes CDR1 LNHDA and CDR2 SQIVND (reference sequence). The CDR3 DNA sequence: TGTGCCAGTACTCGGGGTGTCGTTTGGGGAGCCTCTGGGGCCAACGTCCTGACTTTC. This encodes CASTRGVVWGASGANVLTF.